Listed below are T cell receptor beta chains from one sample, sequenced in a study of blood T cell repertoires in COVID-19. Profiling relied on immunoSEQ multiplex PCR, and the TCRdb table lists in-frame clones only, not all of them. The sample yields under 200,000 clones, over 70% seen once. The sequenced sample consisted of PBMCs or T cells enriched from blood (not recorded which). The origin of the receptors is an older woman who had recovered from COVID-19. Each CDR3 is given with its conserved first and last residue. D genes are given only for firm matches. Only some rows state a clone size, as once, few, many or a class for expanded clones.

TRBJ2-6	TRBD1	-	TRBV29-1	15	TGCAGCGCAGGACAGGGGGCGGCTGGGGCCAACGTCCTGACTTTC	CSAGQGAAGANVLTF
TRBJ1-6	-	few	TRBV24-1	18	TGTGCCACCAGTGATTTGCGGCGGGGGAGCTCCTATAATTCACCCCTCCACTTT	CATSDLRRGSSYNSPLHF
TRBJ2-3	TRBD2	-	TRBV7-2	19	TGTGCCAGCAGCTTAGGCGGGACTAGCGGGGGGGCCGAGGCAGATACGCAGTATTTT	CASSLGGTSGGAEADTQYF
TRBJ1-5	-	-	TRBV4-1	15	TGCGCCAGCAGCCAAGACGGGGGGGATCATCAGCCCCAGCATTTT	CASSQDGGDHQPQHF
TRBJ1-3	-	-	TRBV5-1	16	TGCGCCAGCAGCTTAGCAGGGTCAAGTTATGGAAACACCATATATTTT	CASSLAGSSYGNTIYF
TRBJ1-2	TRBD1	few	TRBV7-9	15	TGTGCCAGCAGCCGACCGACAGGGTCCGACTATGGCTACACCTTC	CASSRPTGSDYGYTF
TRBJ2-3	TRBD1	-	TRBV11-2	15	TGTGCCAGCAGGTCGGGACAGGGGAACACAGATACGCAGTATTTT	CASRSGQGNTDTQYF
TRBJ1-1	TRBD1	-	TRBV7-8	16	TGTGCCAGCAGCGCACGGACAGGGACTTCGAACACTGAAGCTTTCTTT	CASSARTGTSNTEAFF
TRBJ1-3	-	-	TRBV19	14	TGTGCCAGTAGTATCCAGGGCGCTGGAAACACCATATATTTT	CASSIQGAGNTIYF
TRBJ1-2	-	-	TRBV5-6	14	TGTGCCAGCAGCTTGGTACAGGTCGACTATGGCTACACCTTC	CASSLVQVDYGYTF
TRBJ1-2	TRBD1	-	TRBV15	14	TGTGCCACCAGCCGGTCACAGGGGATCTATGGCTACACCTTC	CATSRSQGIYGYTF
TRBJ2-1	-	-	TRBV30	13	TGTGCCTGGAGCTGGGACATAAACAATGAGCAGTTCTTC	CAWSWDINNEQFF
TRBJ1-5	-	-	TRBV27	12	TGTGCCAGCAGTTTTCAGGGTCAGCCCCAGCATTTT	CASSFQGQPQHF
TRBJ1-2	-	-	TRBV7-4	12	TGTGCCAGCAGGTGGAGCTCGGGGGGCTACACCTTC	CASRWSSGGYTF
TRBJ2-2	TRBD2	-	TRBV7-6	17	TGTGCCAGCAGCCTACTAGCGGGGGGGCCAAACACCGGGGAGCTGTTTTTT	CASSLLAGGPNTGELFF
TRBJ2-7	-	-	TRBV3-1/TRBV3-2	12	TGTGCCAGCAGCCTGACAGCATACGAGCAGTACTTC	CASSLTAYEQYF
TRBJ1-1	TRBD1	-	TRBV5-1	13	TGCGCCAGCAGCTTCGGGACAGATGCTGAAGCTTTCTTT	CASSFGTDAEAFF
TRBJ1-6	TRBD1	-	TRBV5-1	14	TGCGCCAGCAGCGAGGGACAGTTGAATTCACCCCTCCACTTT	CASSEGQLNSPLHF
TRBJ2-1	-	-	TRBV9	15	TGTGCCAGCAGCGTAAATAGCGGTCCCTACAATGAGCAGTTCTTC	CASSVNSGPYNEQFF
TRBJ2-1	-	few	TRBV5-1	15	TGCGCCAGCAGCTCGGAAGGGAGGACTTACGATGAGCAGTTCTTC	CASSSEGRTYDEQFF
TRBJ2-1	-	-	TRBV29-1	14	TGCAGCGTTGAACCGGGACAAGCCTACAATGAGCAGTTCTTC	CSVEPGQAYNEQFF
TRBJ1-1	TRBD1	medium-sized	TRBV18	12	TGTGCCAGCTCACCGACAGGGGGTGAAGCTTTCTTT	CASSPTGGEAFF
TRBJ2-7	TRBD1	once	TRBV12-3/TRBV12-4	13	TGTGCCAGCAGTGAACAGGGGCCCTACGAGCAGTACTTC	CASSEQGPYEQYF
TRBJ1-5	TRBD1	-	TRBV18	17	TGTGCCAGCTCACCGGGACAGGGGGCTTCCGGGGGTCAGCCCCAGCATTTT	CASSPGQGASGGQPQHF
TRBJ2-3	-	few	TRBV7-2	14	TGTGCCAGCAGCTTGCAGACTAGCACAGATACGCAGTATTTT	CASSLQTSTDTQYF
TRBJ2-2	-	-	TRBV25-1	12	TGTGCCAGCACCAGGGGGGACGGGGAGCTGTTTTTT	CASTRGDGELFF
TRBJ1-6	-	-	TRBV6-2/TRBV6-3	14	TGTGCCAGCAGTTACGAGCCGGGGAATTCACCCCTCCACTTT	CASSYEPGNSPLHF
TRBJ2-3	TRBD1	-	TRBV3-1/TRBV3-2	15	TGTGCCAGCCGAAGGACAGGGAGAGGCACAGATACGCAGTATTTT	CASRRTGRGTDTQYF
TRBJ2-7	-	-	TRBV5-5	13	TGTGCCAGCAGCTGGCCCCCACGTTTCGAGCAGTACTTC	CASSWPPRFEQYF
TRBJ1-2	-	-	TRBV3-1/TRBV3-2	13	TGTGCCAGCAGCCTTCAGGGATATGATGGCTACACCTTC	CASSLQGYDGYTF
TRBJ2-5	TRBD1	-	TRBV2	16	TGTGCCAGCAGGGGGCCGGTAGACAGGGTTCGAGAGACCCAGTACTTC	CASRGPVDRVRETQYF
TRBJ1-6	-	-	TRBV4-1	17	TGCGCCAGCAGCCAAGAGCTAAGACAGGAATCATTATCACCCCTCCACTTT	CASSQELRQESLSPLHF
TRBJ2-5	TRBD2	-	TRBV29-1	14	TGCAGCGTTGATGGGGCGGGGGGGCAGGAGACCCAGTACTTC	CSVDGAGGQETQYF
TRBJ2-3	-	-	TRBV14	16	TGTGCCAGCAGCCTTAGGACAGCAAGGAGTACAGATACGCAGTATTTT	CASSLRTARSTDTQYF
TRBJ2-7	-	-	TRBV5-4	13	TGTGCCAGCAGCTTAGATCAGGGTTACGAGCAGTACTTC	CASSLDQGYEQYF
TRBJ1-2	-	few	TRBV5-4	18	TGTGCCAGCAGCCCCCGAGCCGGCCGCGGAGGAGCTAACTATGGCTACACCTTC	CASSPRAGRGGANYGYTF
TRBJ2-7	TRBD1	-	TRBV30	12	TGTGCCTGGAGTGGACAGGGCCACGAGCAGTACTTC	CAWSGQGHEQYF
TRBJ1-1	-	-	TRBV5-1	15	TGCGCCAGCAGCTTGCGGCCGGGGATCGACACTGAAGCTTTCTTT	CASSLRPGIDTEAFF
TRBJ1-5	-	-	TRBV19	13	TGTGCCAGCGCCAGGGGAAGCAATCAGCCCCAGCATTTT	CASARGSNQPQHF
TRBJ2-2	TRBD1	-	TRBV6-2/TRBV6-3	16	TGTGCCAGCAGCTTCCACCGGGACAGTAACACCGGGGAGCTGTTTTTT	CASSFHRDSNTGELFF